Here is one TCR beta chain with its context. Germline loops: CDR1 SGHRS, CDR2 YFSETQ. Trimming left V 0 bases short and J 6 bases short, with 26 bases between. The CDR3 runs 19 residues. The data were taken from a study of blood T cell repertoires in COVID-19. Overall study: The cDNA or gDNA used as material had been derived from T cells, B-cell-depleted T cells, or PBMCs.

Authors' methods: The authors estimated nucleated cell counts from reference gene primer amplification. TCRdb's copy holds only in-frame clones and misses some; the assay was immunoSEQ multiplex PCR. V, J and clone size derive from that table, while D and trimming were established from the DNA sequence. The profile shows roughly 84,000 clones, approximately 80% of them singletons. Sequences were obtained from peripheral blood. The chain employs TRBV5-1 and TRBJ2-3, with D possibly matching TRBD2 (7 bases). This TCR was recovered from a woman aged 80 or over with acute or convalescent COVID-19. The DNA for the CDR3 is TGCGCCAGCAGCTTGGCCGGCGGACACCTTGGGGGGGCCTTGGATACGCAGTATTTT. Translated, it gives CASSLAGGHLGGALDTQYF. Together with reference TRBV5-1 and TRBJ2-3, the CDR3 gives the full variable domain: KAGVTQTPRYLIKTRGQQVTLSCSPISGHRSVSWYQQTPGQGLQFLFEYFSETQRNKGNFPGRFSGRQFSNSRSEMNVSTLELGDSALYLCASSLAGGHLGGALDTQYFGPGTRLTVL.